The sequence of this T cell receptor (beta chain) was determined in a study of regulatory T cells in long-lasting Graves disease (dated by TCRdb to about 2021). As for the study more broadly: In the newly diagnosed Graves' disease group, patients had been taking antithyroid drugs for less than 3 months. The study took place in China and was registered as a clinical trial. Peripheral blood TCR sequencing and RNA sequencing compared persistent Graves' disease patients with newly diagnosed Graves' disease patients. A total of about 33 samples underwent TCR sequencing: 13 from persistent and around 20 from newly diagnosed Graves' disease patients. Overall study results and their limits: Only the TCR beta chain was sequenced and analyzed. Persistent patients shared more public clonotypes among themselves (2,741) than newly diagnosed patients did (over 950). TRBV28, TRBJ1-2 and TRBJ2-5 were preferentially used in persistent disease, while TRBV20-1 and TRBJ2-1 were favored in newly diagnosed disease. Lower TCR Shannon entropy and fewer highly expanded clones were observed in persistent Graves' disease patients than in newly diagnosed patients, which suggested clonal expansion. The authors noted that the small sample size was a limitation that may lower accuracy. Because the primary lesion, thyroid tissue, could not be accessed, the study looked at peripheral blood alone.

The sample's time point label, in plain terms: newly diagnosed GD, antithyroid drugs for less than 3 months. For both TCR sequencing and RNA sequencing, RNA was extracted from PBMCs using TRIzol. Graves' disease was diagnosed according to American Thyroid Association guidelines. The patients came from an endocrinology department in Xi'an, China. From each patient, approximately 10 milliliters of peripheral blood was collected into an EDTA anticoagulant tube. Ficoll Paque Plus density gradient separation was used to isolate PBMCs, and no additional T cell sorting was done. An Agilent 2100 Bioanalyzer and agarose gel were used to check RNA quality, and a NanoDrop 2000 was used to measure RNA concentration. For this clonotype: Its binding antigen is unknown. A far larger clone is one base from this, pointing to a likely read error.

Libraries were constructed by multiplex PCR. These reads were obtained on an Illumina HiSeq 4000. TCR beta libraries were built with iRepertoire HTBI primers and Arm-PCR amplification of CDR3 regions. Gel purification was performed on PCR products prior to sequencing. Processing in the source paper ran as follows. Gene usage analysis of CDR3 amino acid clonotypes relied on the roughly 58 TRBV and over 13 TRBJ segments identified across samples. Filtered high-quality paired reads were merged into contigs using COPE and FqMerger. Contigs were aligned with BLAST to IMGT TRBV, TRBD and TRBJ reference genes, and CDR3 was defined per IMGT. Any clonotype with a frequency above 0.1% was classified as a highly expanded clone. Repertoire diversity was measured by Shannon entropy, and V-J evenness by the Gini coefficient. A clonotype found in more than one individual was treated as public. TCRdb itself trimmed the public reads at Q25 with fastp, ran MiXCR and retained productive beta chains. Under each unique CDR3 protein, matching rows form one entry showing the most common genes and DNA. Clone size and V and J calls follow TCRdb, not the original study. The sample table holds some 200,000 distinct CDR3 sequences, of which 15% to 20% were seen once. The leading ten clones occupy approximately 12% of the sample.

Deletion took 6 bases off V and 4 bases off J, with a span of 16 bases between the germline ends. Including cysteine and phenylalanine, the CDR3 has 16 amino acids. Kept here is only the CDR3 DNA, which spans 48 bases and is read in frame from base 1. This sample was also put to use in a study of T cells in Graves' hyperthyroidism and ophthalmopathy. That second report states: Graves' hyperthyroidism was defined as stable when no progression to ophthalmopathy occurred over 18 months of follow-up. The hyperthyroidism patients were between 18 and 65 years old and newly diagnosed, with a disease duration of less than 2 months. Exclusion was applied to patients with uncontrolled infections, other autoimmune diseases, pregnancy or lactation. Diagnoses relied on clinical symptoms, serum thyroxine and TRAb, thyroid ultrasound and orbital computed tomography. For the first round of RT-PCR on the TCR CDR3, the HTBI primer set was used together with the Qiagen OneStep RT-PCR kit. Most expanded thyroid clonotypes (frequency above 0.001) were also detected in blood, suggesting blood repertoires may reflect thyroid immune responses. Ophthalmopathy was separated from stable hyperthyroidism by a 13 V-J signature model, with about 86% sensitivity and 81% to 82% specificity obtained in cross-validation and 80%/75% obtained in testing. In validation, the model predicted progression to ophthalmopathy with roughly 70% sensitivity and 72% to 75% specificity, a median of 6.5 months before onset. A discovery cohort of approximately 97 patients, roughly 43 with Graves' ophthalmopathy and 55 to 60 with stable Graves' hyperthyroidism, was used to find distinguishing TCR V-J signatures. Whether ophthalmopathy could be predicted prospectively was tested in an independent validation cohort made up of under 20 hyperthyroidism patients plus 17 patients who later progressed to ophthalmopathy. The 95 to 100 discovery patients were randomly divided into training and test sets at a 7:3 ratio. In addition, the study compared T-cell repertoires in thyroid tissue and in blood from five to seven Graves' hyperthyroidism patients. After blood sampling, hyperthyroidism patients were treated with methimazole at a starting dose of 30 mg daily, and ophthalmopathy patients were treated with high-dose intravenous methylprednisolone. The libraries were constructed in a second round of multiplex PCR and then size-selected and purified. The libraries were sequenced on an Illumina HiSeq2000 using paired-end 100 bp reads. SOAPnuke was used to process the raw data, throwing out any read that contained adapters or uncalled bases, had a mean Phred below 15, or lacked an exact constant-primer or identifier match. High-quality paired reads were merged using COPE v1.2.5, and each unique nucleotide sequence was defined as a clonotype. MiTCR v1.1 was used to align the clonotypes against IMGT TRBV, TRBD and TRBJ reference segments. The analysis included only V-J combinations with a frequency above 0.0001, which together covered about 99% of the repertoires. The TCS score was defined as the ratio of F50 (clonal expansion) to E x V (chaos), calculated using BLOSUM62-based TCRdist between CDR3 peptides within each V-J. Welch's t-statistics and random forest reduced 500 to 550 V-J features to 10 to 15, which were used in a naive Bayes classifier (R e1071). No statistical method was used to fix the sample size in advance, and group allocation was not hidden from the investigators. The paper describes TCR Vbeta CDR3 sequencing of around 140 peripheral blood samples, made up of fewer than 50 ophthalmopathy patients, over 70 hyperthyroidism patients and 17 progressor patients.

The V and J segments used are TRBV12-3 or TRBV12-4 and TRBJ1-6, with a tentative D gene TRBD1 over 5 matching bases. This material consisted of peripheral blood mononuclear cells (PBMCs), taken at new diagnosis, from a patient treated with antithyroid drugs. The receptor was derived from a woman in her twenties or thirties with Graves disease. Donor details come from another sample of the same person, matched by shared clones. The DNA sequence reads TGTGCCAGCAGCAAATCCCCGGGACGGTATAATTCACCCCTCCACTTT. Its protein product is CASSKSPGRYNSPLHF.